The 29 T cell receptor beta chains listed next were all sequenced from one sample in a study of synovial regulatory T cells in juvenile arthritis. Some clones are missing from TCRdb's copy, which holds only in-frame ones; the method was immunoSEQ multiplex PCR. This specimen shows approximately 9,300 clones; the ten leading clones hold roughly 0.69%. Material: Treg cells from blood. Specified subset: remaining (HLA-DR-negative) circulating blood Treg cells. Source of these receptors: a donor aged 2-30 years with juvenile idiopathic arthritis.

The chain uses TRBV5-1 and TRBJ2-5; TCRdb gives TRBD2 as the D gene, but with no DNA this cannot be confirmed. The CDR3 loop spans 19 amino acids. No DNA sequence is on record. The germline gives CDR1 SGHRS, CDR2 YFSETQ. The CDR3 here is CASSLLTSGGRGYQETQYF.

The chain couples TRBV7-9 to TRBJ2-5; the TCRdb call, TRBD2, lacks DNA for checking. The CDR3 is 17 residues long. No DNA is given. Germline V CDR1 and CDR2: SEHNR, FQNEAQ (reference sequence). CDR3 region: CASSLGVSGSSKETQYF.

The chain combines TRBV5-1 with TRBJ1-3; absent DNA, TCRdb's TRBD1 call cannot be checked. CDR1 SGHRS and CDR2 YFSETQ come from the germline V gene. The CDR3 has 14 residues. DNA for this receptor is not on file. The CDR3 is CASSLGGPGNTIYF.

The rearrangement joins TRBV5-1 to TRBJ2-7; checking the TCRdb D call of TRBD1 is not possible without DNA. The CDR3 extends over 12 amino acids. The protein alone is recorded here. In germline, CDR1 is SGHRS, CDR2 YFSETQ. CDR3 protein: CASSLDSGEQYF.

This chain uses TRBV11-2 with TRBJ2-1; TCRdb's D call, TRBD1, is unchecked because there is no DNA. Germline lookup yields CDR1 SGHAT and CDR2 FQNNGV. There are 14 residues in the CDR3. DNA was not recorded. CDR3 amino acids: CASSLGQTDNEQFF.

The chain is built from TRBV6-5 and TRBJ2-3; TCRdb's D gene call, TRBD1, goes unchecked for lack of DNA. Looked up from germline, CDR1 is MNHEY and CDR2 is SVGAGI. CDR3 length equals 12 residues. No coding sequence is recorded. The CDR3 region is CASSQNTDTQYF.

This chain joins TRBV30 and TRBJ2-3; absent DNA, TCRdb's TRBD2 call cannot be checked. The CDR3 consists of 14 residues. No DNA accompanies this entry. Germline CDR1 is GTSNPN and CDR2 is SVGIG (reference sequence). This CDR3 reads CACSGTRNRRTQYF.

This chain joins TRBV18 and TRBJ2-3; no DNA is available, so the TRBD2 call from TCRdb remains unchecked. This CDR3 comprises 14 residues. DNA was not recorded. Per the germline V gene, CDR1 is KGHSH and CDR2 is LQKENI. The CDR3: CASSGGLAADTQYF. Looking up the rest from reference TRBV18 and TRBJ2-3 gives the full variable domain: NAGVMQNPRHLVRRRGQEARLRCSPMKGHSHVYWYRQLPEEGLKFMVYLQKENIIDESGMPKERFSAEFPKEGPSILRIQQVVRGDSAAYFCASSGGLAADTQYFGPGTRLTVL.

This sequence joins TRBV28 and TRBJ2-1; as DNA is missing, the TRBD2 call by TCRdb cannot be tested. This CDR3 spans 15 amino acids. Nucleotide data are not available. Germline loops: CDR1 MDHEN, CDR2 SYDVKM. The CDR3 here is CATTLADRRGNEQFF.

The chain joins TRBV5-6 to TRBJ1-1. The CDR3 runs 14 residues. No DNA sequence is on record. The V gene's germline CDR1 is SGHDT and CDR2 YYEEEE. The CDR3 protein is CASSLGAGGTEAFF.

The rearrangement links TRBV18 to TRBJ1-2. The CDR3 is 16 residues long. Nucleotide data are not available. Germline CDR1 is KGHSH and CDR2 is LQKENI. This CDR3 is CASSPLNIGANYGYTF.

The rearrangement links TRBV19 to TRBJ2-2; TCRdb lists TRBD1, though no DNA is available to test this call. CDR1 LNHDA and CDR2 SQIVND come from the germline V gene (reference sequence). This CDR3 region has 15 residues. There is no recorded DNA. This CDR3 reads CASTAGTGRTGELFF.

This sequence joins TRBV5-6 and TRBJ2-3. Germline CDR1 SGHDT, CDR2 YYEEEE. The CDR3 is made up of 14 amino acids. This entry has no DNA. The CDR3 loop reads CASSLEYLTDTQYF.

This chain connects TRBV7-8 to TRBJ1-4; TCRdb designates TRBD1, a call that cannot be tested without DNA. This CDR3 is built from 15 residues. No DNA appears here. The germline gives CDR1 SGHVS, CDR2 FQNEAQ. Here the CDR3 reads CASSRRQGSNEKLFF.

The rearrangement uses TRBV28 and TRBJ1-3; TCRdb outputs TRBD1, but without DNA this stays unchecked. Germline CDR1 is MDHEN and CDR2 is SYDVKM. The CDR3 consists of 17 residues. DNA is not recorded here. CDR3 sequence reads: CASSLGVLQDSGNTIYF.

Here the CDR3 reads CASSSGTSAHNEQFF. The chain combines TRBV7-3 with TRBJ2-1; no DNA is available, so the TRBD2 call from TCRdb remains unchecked. The CDR3 length is 15 residues. DNA was not recorded. Germline-derived CDR1 and CDR2 are SGHTA and FQGTGA.

The V gene is TRBV7-9, the J gene TRBJ2-5; TCRdb's D call, TRBD2, is unchecked because there is no DNA. This CDR3 contains 15 residues. Only the protein is available. Germline V CDR1 and CDR2: SEHNR, FQNEAQ (reference sequence). The chain's CDR3 is CASSPGLFTEETQYF.

This sequence joins TRBV7-2 and TRBJ2-7; no DNA is available, so the TRBD2 call from TCRdb remains unchecked. Germline loops: CDR1 SGHTA, CDR2 FQGNSA. The CDR3 consists of 15 residues. There is no recorded DNA. This chain's CDR3 is CASSLGGRGTYEQYF. The complete variable domain, with remaining parts taken from reference TRBV7-2 and TRBJ2-7, reads GAGVSQSPSNKVTEKGKDVELRCDPISGHTALYWYRQSLGQGLEFLIYFQGNSAPDKSGLPSDRFSAERTGGSVSTLTIQRTQQEDSAVYLCASSLGGRGTYEQYFGPGTRLTVT.

The J gene is TRBJ1-2, the V gene TRBV30. The V gene's germline CDR1 is GTSNPN and CDR2 SVGIG (reference sequence). The length of the CDR3 is 11 residues. No DNA is recorded. CDR3 loop: CAWSSGGGYTF.

V is TRBV7-2 and J is TRBJ2-3; TCRdb selects TRBD2, and the lack of DNA leaves this call unchecked. Germline loops: CDR1 SGHTA, CDR2 FQGNSA. The CDR3 covers 17 residues. No DNA accompanies this entry. Here the CDR3 reads CASSPQGLALSTDTQYF.

This clone shows up as medium-sized by frequency. This chain uses TRBV2 with TRBJ1-6; the TCRdb call, TRBD1, lacks DNA for checking. In germline, CDR1 is SNHLY, CDR2 FYNNEI. The CDR3 consists of 13 residues. DNA was not recorded. CDR3 region: CASTGSNNSPLHF.

This chain connects TRBV7-2 to TRBJ1-4. Germline V gene lookup returns CDR1 SGHTA and CDR2 FQGNSA. This CDR3 is built from 15 residues. No DNA has been recorded. CDR3 residues: CASSFLYRRGEKLFF.

The chain links TRBV2 to TRBJ2-2; TCRdb gives TRBD2 as the D gene, but with no DNA this cannot be confirmed. Germline-derived CDR1 and CDR2 are SNHLY and FYNNEI. This CDR3 has 16 residues. No DNA was logged. This CDR3 reads CASSAAERQITGELFF.

The genes are TRBV11-3 and TRBJ2-7. The CDR3 contains 13 residues. No DNA appears here. Germline values: CDR1 SGHNT, CDR2 YENEEA. CDR3 in amino acids: CASSRGPGYEQYF.

The chain combines TRBV7-2 with TRBJ1-5. Germline assignment: CDR1 SGHTA and CDR2 FQGNSA. The CDR3 totals 14 residues. Nucleotide data are not available. This CDR3 reads CASSLAPSNQPQHF. Supplemented by reference TRBV7-2 and TRBJ1-5, the full variable domain reads GAGVSQSPSNKVTEKGKDVELRCDPISGHTALYWYRQSLGQGLEFLIYFQGNSAPDKSGLPSDRFSAERTGGSVSTLTIQRTQQEDSAVYLCASSLAPSNQPQHFGDGTRLSIL.

The chain is built from TRBV7-2 and TRBJ2-7; TCRdb's D gene call, TRBD2, goes unchecked for lack of DNA. CDR3 length: 15 residues. DNA is not on record. Germline V gene sequence: CDR1 SGHTA, CDR2 FQGNSA. The CDR3 region is CASNPVSGAPYEQYF.

The chain links TRBV19 to TRBJ1-3; TCRdb proposes TRBD1, but this gene call is untestable without DNA. Germline assignment: CDR1 LNHDA and CDR2 SQIVND (reference sequence). There are 15 residues in the CDR3. Only the protein is available. CDR3 residues: CASSSNRASGNTIYF.

The chain combines TRBV5-1 with TRBJ2-5. The CDR3 has 14 amino acids. No DNA is recorded. Germline values: CDR1 SGHRS, CDR2 YFSETQ. The CDR3 loop reads CASSYLRYQETQYF.

The chain is built from TRBV7-8 and TRBJ2-7; without DNA, the TCRdb call of TRBD2 cannot be checked. CDR3 length: 13 residues. No nucleotide data were recorded. The germline gives CDR1 SGHVS, CDR2 FQNEAQ. The CDR3 spells CASGGTLLYEQYF.